This TCR beta chain was captured by sequencing in a study of post-analysis software for immune sequencing data. Study in general: Some patients lacked subtype; others had relapsing-remitting, secondary progressive or progressive-relapsing disease.

About this clonotype: Its specificity is not known.

This CDR3 is built from 14 residues. Germline lookup yields CDR1 LGHDT and CDR2 YNNKEL (reference sequence). After removal of 0 bases from V and 7 bases from J, the junction contained 4 bases not matched to a gene. The library was made from cDNA and included unique molecular identifiers. TCRdb reanalysed the PCR reads using MiXCR and keeps one entry per CDR3 protein. Of hundreds of thousands of distinct CDR3 sequences listed, 55% to 70% are singletons. Regarding the study as a whole: Five TRBV segments occurring more often in patients than controls included TRBV5-6, TRBV5-1 and TRBV20-1. The normalized Chao1 diversity of multiple sclerosis patients was significantly lower than that of controls.

What was sequenced was blood. This clonotype originated in a girl aged 2-15 years with multiple sclerosis. The J gene is TRBJ1-2, the V gene TRBV3-1, with 8 nucleotides matching TRBD1. This CDR3 is CASSQDRGQAGYTF. The CDR3 nucleotides read TGTGCCAGCAGCCAAGACAGGGGGCAAGCTGGCTACACCTTC. Based on the CDR3 plus reference TRBV3-1 and TRBJ1-2, the full variable domain is DTAVSQTPKYLVTQMGNDKSIKCEQNLGHDTMYWYKQDSKKFLKIMFSYNNKELIINETVPNRFSPKSPDKAHLNLHINSLELGDSAVYFCASSQDRGQAGYTFGSGTRLTVV.